This note documents a single T cell receptor beta chain sequence. Antigen: not known. This specimen comes from a study of T cell responses to AZD1222 COVID-19 vaccine. Germline V lookup: CDR1 SNHLY, CDR2 FYNNEI. Trimming took 1 base from V and 5 from J, leaving 14 bases between them. This CDR3 has 16 residues. The study, taken as a whole, reports: Seropositive at baseline were only a handful of AZD1222 recipients.

Data came from immunoSEQ multiplex PCR; TCRdb stores just in-frame clones and leaves some out. The data show about 180,000 clones, with 70% to 90% seen just once and around 10% held by the top ten. This receptor was obtained from an adult who received the AZD1222 COVID-19 vaccine. The chain is built from TRBV2 and TRBJ2-2, with a possible D match to TRBD1 (6 bases). The specimen was peripheral blood, collected 28 days after the second AZD1222 dose. CDR3 in amino acids: CASSEGGTFLTGELFF. CDR3 nucleotides: TGTGCCAGCAGTGAAGGTGGGACATTCCTAACCGGGGAGCTGTTTTTT.